A single T cell receptor beta chain is shown here with its context. Its target is not known. CDR1 and CDR2 (germline): MNHNS, SASEGT. With 8 bases removed from V and 0 bases from J, the gap between germline ends came to 15 bases. This CDR3 has 15 residues. The sample belongs to a study of shared clonotypes between healthy human individuals. Study background: Each donor's CD4 naive and CD4 memory cells filled three plates apiece, CD8 naive two, and CD8 memory one.

The study enrolled healthy HIV-negative adults without recent acute infections or vaccinations as donors. General study findings and limits: Read depth was anticipated to influence clonotype sharing among donors. Of the naive CD4 clonotypes, approximately 5% were shared across a few donors.

Assay used: immunoSEQ multiplex PCR; TCRdb lists only in-frame clones, some missing. The sample includes under 1,100,000 clones, roughly 80% of them seen just once. The rearrangement uses TRBV6-1 and TRBJ2-3; D ambiguous. Sequencing was carried out using memory CD4+ T cells sorted from blood. The subset was: CD45RA-negative fraction. This receptor was obtained from a man between 18 and 35 years old in good health. Written as DNA, the CDR3 is TGTGCCAGCTCCGGGTGGCAGACTAGCACAGATACGCAGTATTTT. Translation: CASSGWQTSTDTQYF.